The 18 T cell receptor beta chains in this list originate from one sample, sequenced in a study of shared clonotypes between healthy human individuals. The method was immunoSEQ multiplex PCR; TCRdb's version includes in-frame clones alone and lacks a portion of them. The table has roughly 2.5 million clones, roughly 92% seen once. The sequenced material came from naive CD4+ T cells sorted from blood. Subset: CD45RA+ positively selected. Receptor source: a man between 18 and 35 years old in good health.

The chain is built from TRBV5-6 and TRBJ2-1, with TRBD1 matching 8 bases. The CDR3 has 18 amino acids. CDR1 is SGHDT, CDR2 YYEEEE, per germline. V shed 3 bases and J 3 bases; nucleotides not matched to a gene: 14. The chain's CDR3 is CASSSLQSGQEHYNEQFF. The CDR3 region has the DNA TGTGCCAGCAGCTCCCTCCAATCGGGACAGGAACACTACAATGAGCAGTTCTTC.

The chain has TRBV18 and TRBJ2-5, with 9 nucleotides matching TRBD1. The end of the DNA is better explained by TRBJ2-7, so the J call may be wrong. The CDR3 has 14 residues. Germline lookup yields CDR1 KGHSH and CDR2 LQKENI. CDR3 DNA sequence: TGTGCCAGCTCAGGCTCGACAGGGGGCTACGAGCAGTACTTC. The encoded protein is CASSGSTGGYEQYF.

The chain carries TRBV19 and TRBJ1-3; D call uncertain. Germline lookup yields CDR1 LNHDA and CDR2 SQIVND (reference sequence). V was shortened by 3 bases and J by 0 bases, with 6 bases between the two germline ends. The CDR3 is 14 amino acids. The chain's CDR3 is CASSIRYSGNTIYF. In nucleotides, the CDR3 is TGTGCCAGTAGTATTCGTTACTCTGGAAACACCATATATTTT.

The chain has TRBV2 and TRBJ2-2, with D perhaps given as TRBD1 or TRBD2 (5 bases each). V lost 6 bases and J lost 6, with 11 bases in between. CDR3 length equals 13 residues. Germline loops: CDR1 SNHLY, CDR2 FYNNEI. CDR3 DNA sequence: TGTGCCAGCAGCACCCGGGGCGCCGGGGAGCTGTTTTTT. Translated, it gives CASSTRGAGELFF.

In DNA form, the CDR3 reads TGCAGTGCCCTGAGAGAGTACATTCAGTACTTC. Residues: CSALREYIQYF. V usage is TRBV20-1 and J usage is TRBJ2-4; D is unresolved. The CDR3 has 11 residues. The ends were cut back, 6 bases at V and 8 bases at J, with 11 bases in the middle. CDR1 is DFQATT and CDR2 is SNEGSKA in the germline V gene (reference sequence).

The chain combines TRBV6-5 with TRBJ1-5; D is perhaps TRBD1 (5 bases). The CDR3 totals 15 residues. The V end lost 2 bases, the J end lost 0 bases, and 8 bases lay between the germline ends. Germline V gene sequence: CDR1 MNHEY, CDR2 SVGAGI. In DNA, the CDR3 is TGTGCCAGCAGTTACGACAGATATAGCAATCAGCCCCAGCATTTT. It is translated as CASSYDRYSNQPQHF.

In this sample, this clone turned up once. The chain links TRBV6-5 to TRBJ1-2; TRBD1 matches 11 bases. This CDR3 comprises 15 residues. J was trimmed by 5 bases and V by 5 bases; bases with no gene match: 7. CDR1 and CDR2 (germline): MNHEY, SVGAGI. The CDR3 protein is CASSRTGGDQYGYTF. The DNA for the CDR3 is TGTGCCAGCAGTAGGACAGGGGGCGATCAATATGGCTACACCTTC.

The chain is built from TRBV5-1 and TRBJ2-7; 9 bases are shared with TRBD1. The germline CDR1 and CDR2 sequences are SGHRS and YFSETQ. V gave up 3 bases and J gave up 2 bases; unmatched junction bases: 6. The CDR3 covers 15 residues. The CDR3 spells CASSSKTGGPYEQYF. The CDR3 DNA reads TGCGCCAGCAGCTCAAAGACAGGGGGACCCTACGAGCAGTACTTC.

The chain couples TRBV5-6 to TRBJ2-7; D is possibly TRBD2 (5 bases). This CDR3 is built from 11 residues. V lost 2 bases, J lost 10 bases, and 10 bases lay in between. The germline gives CDR1 SGHDT, CDR2 YYEEEE. The chain's CDR3 is CASSLRGLQYF. CDR3 nucleotides: TGTGCCAGCAGCTTACGCGGGCTTCAGTACTTC.

The chain couples TRBV9 to TRBJ2-7, with TRBD2 matching over 10 bases. CDR1 and CDR2 (germline): SGDLS, YYNGEE. Trimming removed 2 bases from V and 6 bases from J; junction bases left unmatched: 11. The CDR3 is 16 residues long. The CDR3 spells CASSVLAGVASGEQYF. The CDR3 DNA sequence: TGTGCCAGCAGCGTTCTAGCGGGAGTCGCAAGTGGCGAGCAGTACTTC.

V usage is TRBV28 and J usage is TRBJ2-5; 13 bases align to TRBD2. Per germline, CDR1 MDHEN and CDR2 SYDVKM. V lost 5 bases to trimming and J lost 4 bases; unmatched junction nucleotides: 4. This CDR3 contains 15 residues. Written as DNA, the CDR3 is TGTGCCAGCAGTCGACGGACTAGCGGGGGAGAGACCCAGTACTTC. This sequence encodes CASSRRTSGGETQYF.

The J gene is TRBJ2-2, the V gene TRBV7-3, with TRBD1 matching 9 bases. The CDR3 has 16 residues. Germline V gene data show CDR1 as SGHTA and CDR2 as FQGTGA. The J segment lost 6 bases and the V segment lost 1 base, leaving 6 bases of the junction unmatched. CDR3 region: CASSLSGTGYAGELFF. The CDR3 nucleotides read TGTGCCAGCAGCTTAAGCGGGACAGGGTACGCCGGGGAGCTGTTTTTT. Using reference TRBV7-3 and TRBJ2-2 for the parts outside the CDR3, the full variable domain is GAGVSQTPSNKVTEKGKYVELRCDPISGHTALYWYRQSLGQGPEFLIYFQGTGAADDSGLPNDRFFAVRPEGSVSTLKIQRTERGDSAVYLCASSLSGTGYAGELFFGEGSRLTVL.

The chain has TRBV6-6 and TRBJ1-2; 9 bases are a match to TRBD1. Germline CDR1 MNHNY, CDR2 SVGAGI (reference sequence). The trim removed 10 bases at V and 3 bases at J, leaving 6 bases unmatched. This CDR3 comprises 13 residues. The DNA of the CDR3 is TGTGCCACCCACAGGGACAGGGACTATGGCTACACCTTC. Protein: CATHRDRDYGYTF.

The chain joins TRBV7-6 to TRBJ2-1; 7 bases are a match to TRBD1. Trimming cost V 5 bases and J 0 bases; bases outside gene matches: 7. This CDR3 region has 16 residues. Germline CDR1 and CDR2: SGHVS and FNYEAQ. The CDR3 DNA reads as TGTGCCAGCAGCCTCCTAGGGGGCGTCTCCTACAATGAGCAGTTCTTC. Translation gives CASSLLGGVSYNEQFF.

This chain links TRBV14 with TRBJ1-3; D gene uncertain. Germline V gives CDR1 SGHDN, CDR2 FVKESK. Trimming left V 1 base short and J 4 bases short, with 8 bases between. The length of the CDR3 is 14 residues. The CDR3 loop reads CASSQAGGGNTIYF. The CDR3 coding sequence is TGTGCCAGCAGCCAAGCCGGTGGAGGAAACACCATATATTTT.

The rearrangement joins TRBV6-5 to TRBJ1-2, with D possibly being TRBD1 (5 bases). V was clipped by 4 bases and J by 7 bases, with 22 bases between them. The CDR3 spans 16 residues. Germline V gives CDR1 MNHEY, CDR2 SVGAGI. CDR3 loop: CASSLVGVKFLSGYTF. For the CDR3, the DNA is TGTGCCAGCAGTTTGGTAGGGGTCAAGTTCCTCTCTGGCTACACCTTC.

This chain uses TRBV5-1 with TRBJ2-1; D perhaps matches TRBD1 (6 bases). Between the trimmed V and J ends, which lost 3 bases and 7 bases, there was a span of 11 bases. Looked up from germline, CDR1 is SGHRS and CDR2 is YFSETQ. The CDR3 runs to 13 residues. CDR3 sequence reads: CASSSGTINEQFF. CDR3 in DNA: TGCGCCAGCAGCTCCGGGACAATAAATGAGCAGTTCTTC.

The chain recombines TRBV6-5 with TRBJ2-5; no definite D call. The CDR3 spans 14 residues. Germline CDR1 reads MNHEY; CDR2 reads SVGAGI. V shed 4 bases and J shed 2 bases, with 11 bases lying between them. CDR3 in DNA: TGTGCCAGCAGTTCCGCGGAAGTACAAGAGACCCAGTACTTC. Protein product: CASSSAEVQETQYF.